This T cell receptor beta chain was sequenced for a study of blood T cell repertoires in COVID-19. Across the whole study: Material from acute and convalescent COVID-19 was sourced from the United States, Italy and Spain. The analysed material was cDNA or gDNA that came from T cells, B-cell-depleted T cells, or PBMCs.

Germline assignment: CDR1 LGHDT and CDR2 YNNKEL (reference sequence). The J segment lost 1 base and the V segment lost 2 bases, leaving 16 bases of the junction unmatched. The CDR3 totals 21 residues. Original processing methods: Amplified reference gene primers provided the basis for estimating nucleated cell counts. Libraries were prepared by immunoSEQ multiplex PCR; TCRdb keeps only in-frame clonotypes and omits some of them. Clone size and V and J calls were adopted from that table, with D and trimming inferred from the DNA. The sample contains about 190,000 clones, about 88% of which appear only once.

The chain couples TRBV3-1 (or the pseudogene TRBV3-2) to TRBJ2-6; TRBD2 matches 8 bases. The sequence was collected from a woman aged 40 to 50 who had recovered from COVID-19. Material for sequencing was peripheral blood. The CDR3 is CASSQLIFAGGFESGANVLTF. The CDR3 DNA reads TGTGCCAGCAGCCAACTTATTTTCGCGGGAGGATTCGAATCTGGGGCCAACGTCCTGACTTTC.